These T cell receptor beta chains were read from a single sample in a study of control samples from healthy donors and cancer patients. Produced via immunoSEQ multiplex PCR; TCRdb's table is partial and in-frame only. The table records tens of thousands of clones, around 91% of them present only once. The sequenced sample was blood. These receptors were obtained from a man between 50 and 59 years old in good health. Each CDR3 is given with its conserved first and last residue. D genes are given only for firm matches. Where a row states a size, it is once, few, many or the class of an expanded clone; other rows omit it.

clone_size,d_call,j_call,cdr3_length,v_call,cdr3_nt,cdr3_aa
-,-,TRBJ1-3,15,TRBV18,TGTGCCAGCTCCCTTGCTTCGGGTGCTGGAAACACCATATATTTT,CASSLASGAGNTIYF
-,-,TRBJ2-5,14,TRBV2,TGTGCCAGCAGTGGCGTTTCAGAACAAGAGACCCAGTACTTC,CASSGVSEQETQYF
-,-,TRBJ1-4,14,TRBV5-1,TGCGCCAGCAGTTTCGCAGGGCCTAATGAAAAACTGTTTTTT,CASSFAGPNEKLFF
-,-,TRBJ1-1,17,TRBV21-1,TGTGCCAGCAGCAAAAATGATTGCGGTTTCATGAACACTGAAGCTTTCTTT,CASSKNDCGFMNTEAFF
once,-,TRBJ1-5,15,TRBV21-1,TGTGCCAGCAGCAAAGCCGGACAGGGGCCCCAGCCCCAGCATTTT,CASSKAGQGPQPQHF
-,-,TRBJ2-7,14,TRBV7-2,TGTGCCAGCAGCTTAGAGTCTAGCTCCTACGAGCAGTACTTC,CASSLESSSYEQYF
once,TRBD1,TRBJ2-1,15,TRBV6-5,TGTGCCAGCAGTTCCCACAGGGGGCAGATCAATGAGCAGTTCTTC,CASSSHRGQINEQFF
-,-,TRBJ1-1,11,TRBV6-6,TGTGCCAGCAGTAGGACGACTGAAGCTTTCTTT,CASSRTTEAFF
-,TRBD1,TRBJ1-1,17,TRBV5-1,TGCGCCAGCAGCTTGAGCGCCCCGGGACAGGTGGGGACTGAAGCTTTCTTT,CASSLSAPGQVGTEAFF
-,TRBD1,TRBJ1-6,14,TRBV7-9,TGTGCCAGCAGCTTTCCACAGGGGGGTTCACCCCTCCACTTT,CASSFPQGGSPLHF
-,-,TRBJ2-1,15,TRBV5-1,TGCGCCAGCAGCCCCCTGGAGGGAGGAGGGAATGAGCAGTTCTTC,CASSPLEGGGNEQFF
-,-,TRBJ1-1,15,TRBV5-1,TGCGCCAGCAGCTTTACCCCCGGGACACGGGAGCCGGCTTTCTTT,CASSFTPGTREPAFF
once,TRBD1,TRBJ1-1,16,TRBV4-1,TGCGCCAGCAGCCACTTAGGCGGGACAGCCAACACTGAAGCTTTCTTT,CASSHLGGTANTEAFF
-,-,TRBJ1-4,18,TRBV5-6,TGTGCCAGCAGCTTGGCTGGGGCAGGGTTGTGGGGGAATGAAAAACTGTTTTTT,CASSLAGAGLWGNEKLFF
-,-,TRBJ2-7,14,TRBV27,TGTGCCAGCAGTCCCCCCTTTTTGGCGGGCGAGCAGTACTTC,CASSPPFLAGEQYF
-,-,TRBJ1-2,12,TRBV6-5,TGTGCCAGCGGTCAGTATAACTATGGCTACACCTTC,CASGQYNYGYTF
-,-,TRBJ2-3,12,TRBV12-5,TGTGCTAGTGGTTTCAGCCCAGATACGCAGTATTTT,CASGFSPDTQYF
once,-,TRBJ1-1,14,TRBV6-2/TRBV6-3,TGTGCCAGCAGTCTTCTTCCGAGGATGGCTGAAGCTTTCTTT,CASSLLPRMAEAFF
-,-,TRBJ2-4,16,TRBV24-1,TGTGCCACCAGTGAAAACAGGGCCGGGGCCAAAAACATTCAGTACTTC,CATSENRAGAKNIQYF
-,TRBD2,TRBJ2-1,16,TRBV18,TGTGCCAGCTCACCACCCCTAGCGGGGGGCGGGAATGAGCAGTTCTTC,CASSPPLAGGGNEQFF
-,-,TRBJ1-1,12,TRBV6-6,TGTGCCAGCAGCTCGGGACGGTGGGAAGCTTTCTTT,CASSSGRWEAFF
few,-,TRBJ2-3,14,TRBV14,TGTGCCAGCAGCCACCGCTCTAGCACAGATACGCAGTATTTT,CASSHRSSTDTQYF
-,TRBD1,TRBJ1-4,13,TRBV10-3,TGTGCCATCCGGGACAGGGGCGGGGAAAAACTGTTTTTT,CAIRDRGGEKLFF
-,-,TRBJ2-1,14,TRBV15,TGTGCCACCAGAGCAGGTCACGAACGGAATGAGCAGTTCTTC,CATRAGHERNEQFF
-,-,TRBJ1-6,16,TRBV5-6,TGTGCCAGCAGCTTGTGGTGGGCACAGGGCGCTTCACCCCTCCACTTT,CASSLWWAQGASPLHF
-,-,TRBJ1-1,12,TRBV10-3,TGTGCCAACAGGGACCAGAACACTGAAGCTTTCTTT,CANRDQNTEAFF
-,-,TRBJ2-2,13,TRBV7-2,TGTGCCAGCAGCTCGGACGGTTACGGGGAGCTGTTTTTT,CASSSDGYGELFF
-,TRBD1,TRBJ1-5,16,TRBV18,TGTGCCAGCTCACCTATCCAAACAGGGGGGGAGCAGCCCCAGCATTTT,CASSPIQTGGEQPQHF
-,-,TRBJ2-1,15,TRBV12-5,TGTGCTAGTGGTAGCCAGGGATTCCACTACAATGAGCAGTTCTTC,CASGSQGFHYNEQFF
-,-,TRBJ1-5,12,TRBV19,TGTGCCAGTAGTATCCCTAATCAGCCCCAGCATTTT,CASSIPNQPQHF
-,TRBD1,TRBJ1-6,14,TRBV6-6,TGTGCCAGCAGTACGACAGGGGTCAATTCACCCCTCCACTTT,CASSTTGVNSPLHF
-,-,TRBJ1-5,15,TRBV6-2/TRBV6-3,TGTGCCAGCAGTGCCCCGACGGGGGGGAATCAGCCCCAGCATTTT,CASSAPTGGNQPQHF
-,-,TRBJ1-6,13,TRBV29-1,TGCAGCGTTGCTCCGGGCACAAATTCACCCCTCCACTTT,CSVAPGTNSPLHF
few,-,TRBJ2-7,12,TRBV12-5,TGTGCTAGTGGCGGGGGCCTCTACGAGCAGTACTTC,CASGGGLYEQYF
-,-,TRBJ1-2,12,TRBV27,TGTGCCAGCAGGAGAGTAGGTGATGGCTACACCTTC,CASRRVGDGYTF
-,-,TRBJ1-2,13,TRBV29-1,TGCAGCGTCGACGGGGGCGCACACTATGGCTACACCTTC,CSVDGGAHYGYTF
-,TRBD1,TRBJ2-1,14,TRBV6-6,TGTGCCAGCAGCCCCGGGACAGGGAGAAATGAGCAGTTCTTC,CASSPGTGRNEQFF
-,-,TRBJ2-7,13,TRBV4-1,TGCGCCAGCAGCAGCAGTGTTACCTACGAGCAGTACTTC,CASSSSVTYEQYF
once,-,TRBJ1-5,13,TRBV5-4,TGTGCCAGCAGCCAGGACAGTGATCAGCCCCAGCATTTT,CASSQDSDQPQHF
-,TRBD1,TRBJ2-7,14,TRBV5-6,TGTGCCAGCAGTAGACCCGGGACAGGGGCCGAGCAGTACTTC,CASSRPGTGAEQYF
-,TRBD1,TRBJ1-1,14,TRBV6-5,TGTGCCAGCAGAGGACAGGGAGGGAACACTGAAGCTTTCTTT,CASRGQGGNTEAFF
-,-,TRBJ1-3,15,TRBV6-1,TGTGCCAGCAGTGAACGGGCAGACTCTGGAAACACCATATATTTT,CASSERADSGNTIYF